This TCR beta chain is drawn from a study of response to subunit inactivated influenza vaccine. TCRdb re-called the RT-PCR reads through MiXCR, storing one row per CDR3 protein. The repertoire holds 710,000 or so distinct CDR3 sequences, with approximately 15% as singletons. Details on this clonotype: What it binds is not known.

Trimming took 2 bases from V and 4 from J, leaving 8 bases between them. The CDR3 totals 14 residues. Germline-derived CDR1 and CDR2 are SNHLY and FYNNEI. Study observations and caveats: Few new T cells, the authors suggested, are recruited by each seasonal influenza vaccination.

This clonotype originated in a man aged 45-65 years who received an inactivated influenza vaccine. The rearrangement joins TRBV2 to TRBJ2-2; D unclear. The material was PBMCs from blood, obtained 11 to 12 days after vaccination. For the CDR3, the DNA is TGTGCCAGCAGTGAACTGACCCCCACCGGGGAGCTGTTTTTT. This encodes CASSELTPTGELFF. The full variable domain, completed using reference TRBV2 and TRBJ2-2, is EPEVTQTPSHQVTQMGQEVILRCVPISNHLYFYWYRQILGQKVEFLVSFYNNEISEKSEIFDDQFSVERPDGSNFTLKIRSTKLEDSAMYFCASSELTPTGELFFGEGSRLTVL.